This T cell receptor beta chain was obtained from a study of beta chain bispecific antibodies for T cell cancers. Study overall: Surface TRBV12 (TRBV12-3) was on Jurkat, TRBV5-5 on HPB-ALL. Findings and caveats of the study: Normal T cells contributed less of the targeted TRBV signal than the leukemia cells did.

Per the germline V gene, CDR1 is SQVTM and CDR2 is ANQGSEA. CDR3 length equals 12 residues. Deletions cut 4 bases from V and 6 bases from J, with 9 bases between. T cells were expanded from blood mononuclear cells for about 3 days with anti-CD3 OKT3 or CD3/CD28 beads. Libraries carried unique molecular identifiers used for clonotype counts. Via MiXCR, TCRdb re-called the 5' RACE reads, giving one row per CDR3 protein. The sample shows 20,000 to 25,000 distinct CDR3 sequences, approximately 2.4% of them seen only once. Ten or more counts support this clonotype. The antigen is unknown. The specimen sequenced was healthy donor T cells cultured with leukemia cells. The source is a human donor in good health. Some clones in this sample may be carry-over from other donors' samples. The chain uses TRBV29-1 and TRBJ1-4; maybe TRBD1 (6 bases). DNA of the CDR3: TGCAGCGTTGGGACAGACGATGAAAAACTGTTTTTT. This translates into CSVGTDDEKLFF.